The 10 T cell receptor beta chains listed next were all sequenced from one sample in a study of Graves' ophthalmopathy and Graves' hyperthyroidism. Transcripts of RNA were the source for amplifying TCR beta CDR3 regions. A first-round RT-PCR used HTBI primers, followed by a second-round multiplex PCR. One entry per CDR3 protein results from TCRdb running MiXCR on the multiplex PCR reads. This table has just over 400,000 distinct CDR3 sequences, about 21% appearing once. The sequenced sample was peripheral blood. These receptors originate from a woman in her late teens or twenties with stable Graves' hyperthyroidism.

This clonotype was observed many times. The gene calls are TRBV28 and TRBJ1-6; D might be TRBD1 (6 bases). The CDR3 loop spans 16 amino acids. V was shortened by 8 bases and J by 0 bases, with 14 bases between the two germline ends. Germline CDR1 MDHEN, CDR2 SYDVKM. The DNA of the CDR3 is TGTGCCAGCCATGAACAGGGATTCTCCTATAATTCACCCCTCCACTTT. The encoded protein is CASHEQGFSYNSPLHF.

This clonotype occurred many times. The rearrangement uses TRBV6-5 and TRBJ2-2; TRBD2 matches at 8 bases. The germline gives CDR1 MNHEY, CDR2 SVGAGI. The trim removed 8 bases at V and 4 bases at J, leaving 6 bases unmatched. CDR3 length equals 14 residues. The CDR3 coding sequence is TGTGCCAGCCGGGGACTAGGGGGCACCGGGGAGCTGTTTTTT. Protein sequence: CASRGLGGTGELFF.

The genes are TRBV12-3 or TRBV12-4 and TRBJ2-7; 9 bases align to TRBD1. CDR3 length equals 13 residues. The J segment lost 4 bases and the V segment lost 8 bases, leaving 6 bases of the junction unmatched. CDR3 in amino acids: CASWTGVGYEQYF. CDR3 sequence (DNA): TGTGCCAGCTGGACAGGGGTAGGTTACGAGCAGTACTTC.

This clonotype was recorded at least ten times. The chain joins TRBV12-3 or TRBV12-4 to TRBJ2-5, with D possibly being TRBD2 (6 bases). V dropped 6 bases and J dropped 4 bases, with 15 bases sitting between them. The CDR3 covers 14 residues. This chain's CDR3 is CASSGDSLLETQYF. Written as DNA, the CDR3 is TGTGCCAGCAGCGGGGACTCCCTTTTAGAGACCCAGTACTTC.

The V gene is TRBV4-2, the J gene TRBJ2-7; 11 bases line up with TRBD2. V dropped 4 bases and J dropped 2; count of bases not matched to a gene: 7. This CDR3 is built from 16 residues. Germline values: CDR1 LGHNA, CDR2 YNFKEQ. CDR3 residues: CASSPALAGEAYEQYF. CDR3 bases: TGTGCCAGCAGCCCAGCACTAGCGGGAGAGGCCTACGAGCAGTACTTC.

In its sample, this clonotype was seen many times. The chain couples TRBV6-5 to TRBJ2-5; 10 bases fit TRBD1. V was clipped by 0 bases and J by 3 bases; unmatched bases: 1. The CDR3 consists of 15 residues. Germline CDR1 MNHEY, CDR2 SVGAGI. CDR3 sequence: CASSYSTGGKETQYF. The CDR3 DNA reads TGTGCCAGCAGTTACTCGACAGGGGGCAAAGAGACCCAGTACTTC.

This clonotype was observed once. The genes are TRBV20-1 and TRBJ2-5, with a tentative D call TRBD1 (8 bases). Between the trimmed V and J ends, which lost 2 bases and 13 bases, there was a span of 11 bases. Per the germline V gene, CDR1 is DFQATT and CDR2 is SNEGSKA (reference sequence). The CDR3 has 10 residues. CDR3 sequence reads: CSARYRGGYF. CDR3 nucleotide sequence: TGCAGTGCTAGATACAGGGGGGGGTACTTC.

This chain links TRBV6-1 with TRBJ2-7, with 7 bases that match TRBD2. The J segment lost 0 bases and the V segment lost 7 bases, leaving 9 bases of the junction unmatched. In germline, CDR1 is MNHNS, CDR2 SASEGT. CDR3 size: 15 residues. The CDR3 here is CASTRLGGSSYEQYF. The CDR3 DNA is TGTGCCAGCACCCGACTGGGGGGGAGCTCCTACGAGCAGTACTTC.

The chain joins TRBV20-1 to TRBJ2-7, with D uncertain. V was pared by 4 bases and J by 0 bases, with 10 bases between. The CDR3 contains 13 residues. Germline V gene sequence: CDR1 DFQATT, CDR2 SNEGSKA (reference sequence). The CDR3 loop is CSATPGSSYEQYF. CDR3 in DNA: TGCAGTGCTACCCCAGGCAGCTCCTACGAGCAGTACTTC.

There are many counts of this clonotype. The genes are TRBV20-1 and TRBJ2-7, with unresolved D. This CDR3 is 12 amino acids long. Trimming took 3 bases from V and 0 from J, leaving 6 bases between them. Germline lookup yields CDR1 DFQATT and CDR2 SNEGSKA (reference sequence). CDR3 region: CSASWTSYEQYF. The CDR3 DNA follows: TGCAGTGCTAGTTGGACCTCCTACGAGCAGTACTTC.